These 22 T cell receptor beta chains share one sample of origin, sequenced in a study of blood T cell repertoires in COVID-19. Sequencing used immunoSEQ multiplex PCR; TCRdb keeps in-frame clones, though not all of them. The sample carries roughly 430,000 clones, about 88% recorded once. Sequencing input: PBMCs or T cells enriched from blood (not recorded which). All receptors derive from a woman in her late teens or twenties who had been exposed to COVID-19.

The chain combines TRBV5-5 with TRBJ1-2; D not certain. This CDR3 region has 15 residues. The germline V and J ends were trimmed by 6 bases and 2 bases, with 17 bases remaining between them. Germline V gene sequence: CDR1 SGHKS, CDR2 YYEKEE (reference sequence). The CDR3 protein is CASTPAGSTNYGYTF. The CDR3 nucleotides read TGTGCCAGCACCCCAGCGGGCAGTACCAACTATGGCTACACCTTC.

J is TRBJ2-2 and V is TRBV25-1; the match to TRBD1 covers 9 bases. Germline loops: CDR1 MGHDK, CDR2 SYGVNS. The CDR3 contains 16 residues. V lost 4 bases, J lost 4 bases, and 7 bases stayed unmatched. The CDR3 bases are TGTGCCAGCAGTGTAGACAGGGGGTCACGCACCGGGGAGCTGTTTTTT. Translating gives CASSVDRGSRTGELFF.

This chain uses TRBV24-1 with TRBJ2-5, with 10 bases lining up with TRBD1. Per the germline V gene, CDR1 is KGHDR and CDR2 is SFDVKD. V was pared by 5 bases and J by 5 bases, with 7 bases of the junction left unmatched. This CDR3 has 15 residues. CDR3: CATSAAGTGEETQYF. The CDR3 region has the DNA TGTGCCACCAGTGCAGCGGGGACAGGGGAGGAGACCCAGTACTTC.

This chain connects TRBV5-1 to TRBJ2-3, with 10 bases matching TRBD2. Germline-derived CDR1 and CDR2 are SGHRS and YFSETQ. There are 16 residues in the CDR3. V trimming: 1 base; J trimming: 2 bases; junction bases outside the gene matches: 4. CDR3 DNA: TGCGCCAGCAGCTTGTCTCTAGCGGGAGTCACAGATACGCAGTATTTT. It codes for CASSLSLAGVTDTQYF.

This clone is a singleton in its sample. The genes are TRBV2 and TRBJ2-5; unclear D gene. This CDR3 is 13 amino acids long. Germline CDR1 and CDR2: SNHLY and FYNNEI. Trimming took 4 bases from V and 0 from J, leaving 6 bases between them. The CDR3 sequence is CASSAPDQETQYF. CDR3 DNA: TGTGCCAGCAGTGCGCCAGACCAAGAGACCCAGTACTTC.

V and J are TRBV5-8 and TRBJ1-2; TRBD1 matches at 8 bases. The V gene's germline CDR1 is SGHTS and CDR2 YDEGEE. The CDR3 length is 15 residues. Trimming cost V 4 bases and J 5 bases; bases outside gene matches: 10. CDR3 protein: CASSPIRRTGYGYTF. CDR3 bases: TGTGCCAGCAGCCCGATCCGCCGGACAGGGTATGGCTACACCTTC. The variable domain in full, completed from reference TRBV5-8 and TRBJ1-2, reads EAGVTQSPTHLIKTRGQQATLRCSPISGHTSVYWYQQALGLGLQFLLWYDEGEERNRGNFPPRFSGRQFPNYSSELNVNALELEDSALYLCASSPIRRTGYGYTFGSGTRLTVV.

This chain uses TRBV6-5 with TRBJ2-7; 10 nucleotides match TRBD1. Germline lookup yields CDR1 MNHEY and CDR2 SVGAGI. The junction had 7 bases not matched to a gene; V was cut back by 2 bases and J by 3 bases. This CDR3 spans 16 amino acids. CDR3 sequence (DNA): TGTGCCAGCAGTTACAACCCCGGACAGGGGGGCTACGAGCAGTACTTC. The encoded protein is CASSYNPGQGGYEQYF.

The rearrangement links TRBV16 to TRBJ1-4; the match to TRBD1 covers 10 bases. Looked up from germline, CDR1 is KGHSY and CDR2 is FQNENV. The CDR3 loop spans 18 amino acids. V lost 2 bases and J lost 5; bases outside the gene matches: 11. The CDR3 loop is CASSQIFGTGEKNEKLFF. CDR3 DNA sequence: TGTGCCAGCAGCCAAATCTTTGGGACAGGGGAGAAGAATGAAAAACTGTTTTTT.

The chain links TRBV19 to TRBJ1-6, with 8 bases fitting TRBD1. This CDR3 is 15 amino acids long. Germline assignment: CDR1 LNHDA and CDR2 SQIVND (reference sequence). J gave up 9 bases and V 4 bases, and 8 bases lay outside the gene matches. The CDR3, as DNA: TGTGCCAGTAGTAGTGGACAGGGCGGTCGTTCACCCCTCCACTTT. Translated, it gives CASSSGQGGRSPLHF.

The rearrangement joins TRBV5-6 to TRBJ1-2; D is uncertain. V was shortened by 0 bases and J by 7 bases, with 13 bases between the two germline ends. The CDR3 is 14 amino acids. CDR1 and CDR2 (germline): SGHDT, YYEEEE. The CDR3 DNA reads TGTGCCAGCAGCTTGGTTCAGGTTCTTGCTGGCTACACCTTC. It codes for CASSLVQVLAGYTF.

The chain carries TRBV27 and TRBJ2-1; possible D gene TRBD2, 6 bases. V shed 5 bases and J shed 10 bases, with 12 bases lying between them. Germline V gene data show CDR1 as MNHEY and CDR2 as SMNVEV (reference sequence). CDR3 length: 12 amino acids. This CDR3 is CASSPTGLEQFF. The CDR3 DNA sequence: TGTGCCAGCAGTCCGACGGGACTGGAGCAGTTCTTC.

The chain is built from TRBV7-2 and TRBJ2-7, with a possible D match to TRBD2 (5 bases). The CDR3 has 14 residues. Germline V gene sequence: CDR1 SGHTA, CDR2 FQGNSA. The V gene lost 6 bases and the J gene lost 2 bases, with 14 bases spanning the gap. CDR3 in amino acids: CASSKERVTYEQYF. The CDR3 DNA is TGTGCCAGCAGTAAGGAGAGGGTAACCTACGAGCAGTACTTC.

This chain uses TRBV6-4 with TRBJ1-1; no clear D. This CDR3 contains 13 residues. Per the germline V gene, CDR1 is MRHNA and CDR2 is SNTAGT. Trimming removed 5 bases at V and 1 base at J, with 8 bases between. The CDR3 loop reads CASSWQENTEAFF. The CDR3 DNA reads TGTGCCAGCAGTTGGCAGGAGAACACTGAAGCTTTCTTT.

With regard to this clone: The sample has other DNA sequences that encode this CDR3 too. The rearrangement uses TRBV7-2 and TRBJ2-7, with TRBD2 as a possible D gene (7 bases). The CDR3 totals 15 residues. From germline, CDR1 is SGHTA and CDR2 FQGNSA. V gave up 1 base and J gave up 0 bases, with 10 bases separating them. The CDR3 is CASSLGGGGSYEQYF. CDR3 bases: TGTGCCAGCAGCTTAGGAGGGGGGGGCTCCTACGAGCAGTACTTC.

The J gene is TRBJ1-2, the V gene TRBV27; no clear D gene. CDR3 size: 13 residues. The germline V gene has CDR1 MNHEY and CDR2 SMNVEV (reference sequence). V was pared by 1 base and J by 8 bases, with 11 bases between. The CDR3 region has the DNA TGTGCCAGCAGTTTATATGGCGGGGAAGGCTACACCTTC. As protein: CASSLYGGEGYTF.

The chain combines TRBV2 with TRBJ2-2; D may be TRBD2 (5 bases). CDR1 and CDR2 (germline): SNHLY, FYNNEI. The V gene lost 7 bases and the J gene lost 2 bases, with 11 bases spanning the gap. The CDR3 runs to 14 residues. The CDR3 DNA sequence: TGTGCCAGCAACAAACTAGTAAACACCGGGGAGCTGTTTTTT. It specifies CASNKLVNTGELFF.

In nucleotides, the CDR3 is TGTGCCAGCAGTCCTTTCCAGGGACACTCAGAGACCCAGTACTTC. Translating gives CASSPFQGHSETQYF. The rearrangement uses TRBV27 and TRBJ2-5, with a tentative D call TRBD1 (6 bases). Germline V gives CDR1 MNHEY, CDR2 SMNVEV (reference sequence). This CDR3 is 15 amino acids long. Between the trimmed V and J ends, which lost 5 bases and 4 bases, there was a span of 17 bases.

The rearrangement uses TRBV28 and TRBJ1-3; perhaps TRBD1 as D (6 bases). Trimming took 3 bases from V and 4 from J, leaving 10 bases between them. Germline CDR1 and CDR2: MDHEN and SYDVKM. This CDR3 has 14 residues. CDR3 amino acids: CASSFRGAGNTIYF. Here the CDR3 DNA reads TGTGCCAGCAGTTTTCGGGGGGCCGGAAACACCATATATTTT. The full variable domain, with the rest looked up from reference TRBV28 and TRBJ1-3, is DVKVTQSSRYLVKRTGEKVFLECVQDMDHENMFWYRQDPGLGLRLIYFSYDVKMKEKGDIPEGYSVSREKKERFSLILESASTNQTSMYLCASSFRGAGNTIYFGEGSWLTVV.

This chain connects TRBV28 to TRBJ2-5, with TRBD1 identical over 8 bases. This CDR3 comprises 16 residues. With 2 bases clipped from V and 4 bases from J, the junction kept 9 bases outside the gene matches. CDR1 is MDHEN, CDR2 SYDVKM, per germline. The CDR3, as DNA: TGTGCCAGCAGTTTACCCCCAGGACAGGGAGGAGAGACCCAGTACTTC. The encoded protein is CASSLPPGQGGETQYF.

The V and J genes are TRBV25-1 and TRBJ2-7; 7 bases match TRBD1. The CDR3 is 14 amino acids. Germline assignment: CDR1 MGHDK and CDR2 SYGVNS. J gave up 5 bases and V 5 bases, and 9 bases lay outside the gene matches. CDR3 protein: CASSFLDREDEQYF. In nucleotides, the CDR3 is TGTGCCAGCAGTTTTCTAGACAGGGAAGACGAGCAGTACTTC.

The gene calls are TRBV2 and TRBJ1-5; 7 bases are shared with TRBD1. The germline CDR1 and CDR2 sequences are SNHLY and FYNNEI. The junction had 11 bases not matched to a gene; V was cut back by 4 bases and J by 2 bases. This CDR3 has 17 amino acids. The DNA of the CDR3 is TGTGCCAGCAGTGGGATGACAGGGATGTTGGGCAATCAGCCCCAGCATTTT. It yields the protein CASSGMTGMLGNQPQHF.

As for this clone: The junction and the germline gene differ at one end; a read error may be behind it. V and J are TRBV28 and TRBJ1-2, with a possible D match to TRBD1 (5 bases). This CDR3 comprises 15 residues. Germline V CDR1 and CDR2: MDHEN, SYDVKM. The CDR3 nucleotides are TGTGCTAGCAGTCTCAGGGCGTGGGGAAACTATGGCTACACCTTC. Translating gives CASSLRAWGNYGYTF.